This note documents a single T cell receptor beta chain sequence. The data were obtained in a study of blood T cell repertoires in COVID-19. With V trimmed by 1 base and J by 0 bases, 13 bases remained unmatched. The CDR3 covers 19 residues. Germline CDR1 reads MGHRA; CDR2 reads YSYEKL. Data came from immunoSEQ multiplex PCR; TCRdb stores just in-frame clones and leaves some out. In the table there are under 300,000 clones, roughly 90% of which are singletons. This receptor was obtained from a woman aged 40 to 55 who had recovered from COVID-19. Sequenced: PBMCs or T cells enriched from blood (not recorded which). The chain links TRBV4-1 to TRBJ2-5, with 8 bases aligning to TRBD2. The CDR3 DNA follows: TGCGCCAGCAGCCAAGTTTCGTGGAGCGGGGGACCCAACCAAGAGACCCAGTACTTC. Protein: CASSQVSWSGGPNQETQYF.